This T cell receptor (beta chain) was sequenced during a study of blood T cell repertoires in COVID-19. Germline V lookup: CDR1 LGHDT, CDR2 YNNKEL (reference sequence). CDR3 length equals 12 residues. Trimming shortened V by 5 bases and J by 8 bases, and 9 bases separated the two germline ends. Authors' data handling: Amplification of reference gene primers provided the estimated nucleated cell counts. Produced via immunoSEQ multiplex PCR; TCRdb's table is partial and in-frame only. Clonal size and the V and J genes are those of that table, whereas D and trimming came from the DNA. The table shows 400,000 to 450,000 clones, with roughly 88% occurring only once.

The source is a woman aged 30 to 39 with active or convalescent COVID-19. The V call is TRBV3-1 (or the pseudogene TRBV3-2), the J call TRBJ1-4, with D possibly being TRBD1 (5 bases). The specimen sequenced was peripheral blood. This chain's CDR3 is CASSTPGEKLFF. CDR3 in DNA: TGTGCCAGCAGCACACCAGGGGAAAAACTGTTTTTT.